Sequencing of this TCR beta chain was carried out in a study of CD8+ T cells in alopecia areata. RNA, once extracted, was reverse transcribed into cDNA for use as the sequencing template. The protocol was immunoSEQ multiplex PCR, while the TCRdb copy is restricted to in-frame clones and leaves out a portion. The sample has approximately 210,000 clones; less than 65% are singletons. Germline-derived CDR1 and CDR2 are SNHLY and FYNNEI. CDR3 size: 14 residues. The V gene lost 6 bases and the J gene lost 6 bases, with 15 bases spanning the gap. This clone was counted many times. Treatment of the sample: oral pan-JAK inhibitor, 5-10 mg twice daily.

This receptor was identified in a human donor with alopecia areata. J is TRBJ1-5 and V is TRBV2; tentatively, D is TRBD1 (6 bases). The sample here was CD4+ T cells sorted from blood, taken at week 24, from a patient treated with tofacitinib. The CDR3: CASRSQGTGQPQHF. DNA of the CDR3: TGTGCCAGCAGGTCACAGGGAACCGGTCAGCCCCAGCATTTT.